This TCR beta chain was identified during a study of cytomegalovirus exposure and HLA in healthy donors. Study background: Previous work identified 90 million to 130 million unique TCR beta sequences from around 200 million T cells.

Germline V gene data show CDR1 as SGHNT and CDR2 as YENEEA. This CDR3 comprises 14 residues. V lost 5 bases and J lost 4, with 12 bases in between. The PCR was carried out with 60 Vbeta primers and 13 Jbeta primers. Some clones are missing from TCRdb's copy, which holds only in-frame ones; the method was immunoSEQ multiplex PCR. Of about 150,000 clones listed, around 80% are singletons. The chain employs TRBV11-3 and TRBJ2-1; D is possibly TRBD2 (6 bases). Specimen: PBMCs. The clonotype was recovered from a woman aged 45 to 65 in good health and CMV-seropositive. CDR3 in amino acids: CASSARDGYNEQFF. The DNA for the CDR3 is TGTGCCAGCAGCGCGCGGGACGGGTACAATGAGCAGTTCTTC.